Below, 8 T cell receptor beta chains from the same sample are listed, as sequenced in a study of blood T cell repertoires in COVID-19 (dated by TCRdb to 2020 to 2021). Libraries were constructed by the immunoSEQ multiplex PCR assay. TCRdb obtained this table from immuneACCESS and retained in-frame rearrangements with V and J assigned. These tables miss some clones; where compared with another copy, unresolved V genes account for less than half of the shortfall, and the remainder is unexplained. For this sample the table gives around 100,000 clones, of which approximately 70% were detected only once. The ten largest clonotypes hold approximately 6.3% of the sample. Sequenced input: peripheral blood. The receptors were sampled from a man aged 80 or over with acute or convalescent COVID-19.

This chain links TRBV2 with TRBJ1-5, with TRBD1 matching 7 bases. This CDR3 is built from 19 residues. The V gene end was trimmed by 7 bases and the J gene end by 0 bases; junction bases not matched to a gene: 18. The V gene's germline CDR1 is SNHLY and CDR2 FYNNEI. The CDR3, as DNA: TGTGCCAGCACCCCGATAGAGACAGGGCTCCCTTATAGCAATCAGCCCCAGCATTTT. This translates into CASTPIETGLPYSNQPQHF.

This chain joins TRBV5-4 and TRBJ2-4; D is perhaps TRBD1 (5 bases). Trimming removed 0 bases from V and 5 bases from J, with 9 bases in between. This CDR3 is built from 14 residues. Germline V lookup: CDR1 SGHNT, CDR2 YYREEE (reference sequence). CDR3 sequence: CASSLESGQNIQYF. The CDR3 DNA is TGTGCCAGCAGCTTGGAGTCAGGGCAAAACATTCAGTACTTC.

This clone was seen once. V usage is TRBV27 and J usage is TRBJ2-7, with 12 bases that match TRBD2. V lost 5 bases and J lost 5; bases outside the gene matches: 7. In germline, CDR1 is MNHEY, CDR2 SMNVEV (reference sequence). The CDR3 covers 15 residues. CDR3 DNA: TGTGCCAGCAGTCCAGCGGGACTAGCGGGTGACGAGCAGTACTTC. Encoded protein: CASSPAGLAGDEQYF.

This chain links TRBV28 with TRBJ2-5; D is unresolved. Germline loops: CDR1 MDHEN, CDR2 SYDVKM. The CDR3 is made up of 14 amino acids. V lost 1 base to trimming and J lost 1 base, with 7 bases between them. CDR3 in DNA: TGTGCCAGCAGTTTATCCCAGGCCCAAGAGACCCAGTACTTC. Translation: CASSLSQAQETQYF.

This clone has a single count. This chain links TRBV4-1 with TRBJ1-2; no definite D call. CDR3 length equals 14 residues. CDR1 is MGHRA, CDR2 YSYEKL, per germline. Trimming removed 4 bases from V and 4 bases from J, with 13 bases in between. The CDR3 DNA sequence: TGCGCCAGCAGCCTGCGCCCCGGGGTCTATGGCTACACCTTC. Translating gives CASSLRPGVYGYTF.

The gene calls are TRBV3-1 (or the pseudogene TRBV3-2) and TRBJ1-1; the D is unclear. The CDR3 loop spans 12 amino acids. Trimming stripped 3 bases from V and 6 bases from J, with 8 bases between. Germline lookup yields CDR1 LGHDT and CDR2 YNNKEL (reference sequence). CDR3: CASSHRSAEAFF. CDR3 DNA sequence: TGTGCCAGCAGCCATAGGAGTGCTGAAGCTTTCTTT.

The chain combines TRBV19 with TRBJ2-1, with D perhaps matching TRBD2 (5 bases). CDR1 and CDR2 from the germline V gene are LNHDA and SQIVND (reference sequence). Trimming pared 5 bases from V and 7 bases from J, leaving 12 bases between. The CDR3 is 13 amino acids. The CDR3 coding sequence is TGTGCCAGTAGTTTCTCTAGCTTAAATGAGCAGTTCTTC. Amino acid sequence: CASSFSSLNEQFF.

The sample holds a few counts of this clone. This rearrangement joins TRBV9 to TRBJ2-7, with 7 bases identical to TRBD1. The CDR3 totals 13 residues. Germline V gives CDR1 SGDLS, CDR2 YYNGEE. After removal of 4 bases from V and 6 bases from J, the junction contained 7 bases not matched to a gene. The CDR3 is CASSPGTVGEQYF. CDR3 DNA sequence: TGTGCCAGCAGCCCAGGGACAGTGGGCGAGCAGTACTTC.